This T cell receptor (beta chain) is from a study of shared clonotypes between healthy human individuals. Whole-study findings and limits: Relative to memory subsets, naive subsets generally showed larger estimated richness.

As for this clone: Its cognate antigen is unknown. The same CDR3 is also encoded by other DNA sequences in this sample.

Libraries were prepared by immunoSEQ multiplex PCR; TCRdb keeps only in-frame clonotypes and omits some of them. This sample has under 2,500,000 clones, with under 97% found just once. CD45RA+ naive and CD45RA-negative memory subsets were separated from CD4+ cells. Trimming took 0 bases from V and 4 from J, leaving 12 bases between them. The CDR3 spans 15 residues. Germline V gene lookup returns CDR1 MNHEY and CDR2 SVGAGI. Sequencing was carried out using naive CD4+ T cells sorted from blood. Subset here: CD45RA+ positively selected. The chain recombines TRBV6-5 with TRBJ1-2, with TRBD1 as a possible D gene (5 bases). The source of this sequence is a young man in good health. The chain's CDR3 is CASSYSGGGSYGYTF. CDR3 in DNA: TGTGCCAGCAGTTACTCCGGGGGAGGGTCCTATGGCTACACCTTC.